Listed below are T cell receptor beta chains from one sample, sequenced in a study of CD8+CD57+ T cells in acquired aplastic anemia. MiXCR, run by TCRdb on the reads, gives a single entry per CDR3 protein. The table lists over 150,000 distinct CDR3 sequences, approximately 49% of them singletons. Sequences were obtained from sorted CD4+, CD8+, or CD8+CD57+ T cells (not recorded which) from PBMCs. The receptors originated from a human donor in good health, serving as a control. Each CDR3 is given with its conserved first and last residue. Fields, in order: J gene, clone size, D gene, V gene, CDR3 protein, CDR3 DNA. The D gene is left open where the match is weak. A row's size may be missing; if present it is once, few, many or a size class.

j_call: TRBJ2-3
clone_size: NA
d_call: NA
v_call: TRBV7-9
cdr3_aa: CASTASSSTDTQYF
cdr3_nt: TGTGCCAGCACAGCCTCATCATCCACAGATACGCAGTATTTT

j_call: TRBJ1-2
clone_size: many
d_call: TRBD1
v_call: TRBV6-5
cdr3_aa: CASSYGTGVGYTF
cdr3_nt: TGTGCCAGCAGTTACGGGACAGGGGTGGGCTACACCTTC

j_call: TRBJ1-1
clone_size: few
d_call: TRBD1
v_call: TRBV28
cdr3_aa: CASSSPPDRRNTEAFF
cdr3_nt: TGTGCCAGCAGTTCGCCCCCGGACAGGCGGAACACTGAAGCTTTCTTT

j_call: TRBJ1-2
clone_size: NA
d_call: NA
v_call: TRBV12-5
cdr3_aa: CASGLTATYACTF
cdr3_nt: TGTGCTAGTGGCCTGACGGCCACCTATGCCTGCACCTTC

j_call: TRBJ2-1
clone_size: NA
d_call: TRBD2
v_call: TRBV10-1
cdr3_aa: CASLTSGGALEQFF
cdr3_nt: TGCGCCAGCCTGACTAGCGGGGGGGCCCTAGAGCAGTTCTTC

j_call: TRBJ1-4
clone_size: NA
d_call: TRBD1
v_call: TRBV29-1
cdr3_aa: CSVVTGGNEKLFF
cdr3_nt: TGCAGCGTTGTGACAGGGGGAAATGAAAAACTGTTTTTT

j_call: TRBJ2-7
clone_size: NA
d_call: TRBD1
v_call: TRBV5-1
cdr3_aa: CASSSEDRGRAYEQYF
cdr3_nt: TGCGCCAGCAGCTCCGAAGACAGGGGGCGAGCCTACGAGCAGTACTTC

j_call: TRBJ2-1
clone_size: NA
d_call: NA
v_call: TRBV7-4
cdr3_aa: CASSQVRGKDEQFF
cdr3_nt: TGTGCCAGCAGCCAGGTACGGGGGAAGGATGAGCAGTTCTTC

j_call: TRBJ2-1
clone_size: NA
d_call: NA
v_call: TRBV19
cdr3_aa: CASSIGGARDEQFF
cdr3_nt: TGTGCCAGTAGTATTGGGGGGGCCCGGGATGAGCAGTTCTTC

j_call: TRBJ1-5
clone_size: NA
d_call: TRBD1
v_call: TRBV30
cdr3_aa: CAWSVDRGGNQPQHF
cdr3_nt: TGTGCCTGGAGCGTGGACAGGGGTGGCAATCAGCCCCAGCATTTT

j_call: TRBJ1-4
clone_size: many
d_call: TRBD1
v_call: TRBV2
cdr3_aa: CASSGTENEKLFF
cdr3_nt: TGTGCCAGCAGCGGGACAGAAAATGAAAAACTGTTTTTT

j_call: TRBJ2-7
clone_size: many
d_call: TRBD1
v_call: TRBV28
cdr3_aa: CASSMGGTGAYEQYF
cdr3_nt: TGTGCCAGCAGTATGGGGGGGACAGGGGCCTACGAGCAGTACTTC

j_call: TRBJ2-5
clone_size: many
d_call: TRBD1
v_call: TRBV6-1
cdr3_aa: CASSRQGVKETQYF
cdr3_nt: TGTGCCAGCAGCAGACAGGGGGTGAAAGAGACCCAGTACTTC